These T cell receptor beta chains were read from a single sample in a study of T cells in Graves' hyperthyroidism and ophthalmopathy. TCRdb re-called the multiplex PCR reads with MiXCR, one entry per CDR3 protein. The sample gives more than 300,000 distinct CDR3 sequences, approximately 15% of which show up once; about 26% is in the top ten. Material for sequencing was blood. The receptors here all came from a woman in her twenties or thirties with Graves' hyperthyroidism. CDR3s include the opening cysteine and the closing phenylalanine or tryptophan. D genes are given only for firm matches. The size of a clone is reported for some rows only, either as once, few or many, or as a class for expanded clones.

clone_size: few; j_call: TRBJ2-4; d_call: .; v_call: TRBV28; cdr3_nt: TGTGCCACTACCCTCAGGGGGGCGGCCAAAAACATTCAGTACTTC; cdr3_aa: CATTLRGAAKNIQYF
clone_size: many; j_call: TRBJ1-2; d_call: .; v_call: TRBV20-1; cdr3_nt: TGCAGTGCTCGGGGAATTCGCGGCTACACCTTC; cdr3_aa: CSARGIRGYTF
clone_size: many; j_call: TRBJ2-5; d_call: .; v_call: TRBV12-3/TRBV12-4; cdr3_nt: TGTGCCAGCAGTTTAGGGACGGACCAAGAGACCCAGTACTTC; cdr3_aa: CASSLGTDQETQYF
clone_size: .; j_call: TRBJ1-1; d_call: .; v_call: TRBV20-1; cdr3_nt: TGCAGTGCGAGGGACCTAGTAAGGATGAACACTGAAGCTTTCTTT; cdr3_aa: CSARDLVRMNTEAFF
clone_size: few; j_call: TRBJ1-2; d_call: TRBD1; v_call: TRBV10-3; cdr3_nt: TGTGCCATCAGACCTGACAGGGACCGCTATGGCTACACCTTC; cdr3_aa: CAIRPDRDRYGYTF
clone_size: many; j_call: TRBJ2-1; d_call: TRBD1; v_call: TRBV24-1; cdr3_nt: TGTGCCACCAGTGATGCCGGGACAGGGACCAATGAGCAGTTCTTC; cdr3_aa: CATSDAGTGTNEQFF
clone_size: .; j_call: TRBJ2-1; d_call: .; v_call: TRBV9; cdr3_nt: TGTGCCAGCAGTCCCCAGGGACCTACCTACAATGAGCAGTTCTTC; cdr3_aa: CASSPQGPTYNEQFF
clone_size: many; j_call: TRBJ2-6; d_call: .; v_call: TRBV27; cdr3_nt: TGTGCCAGCAGTTTATCTCCCCCTCTAGGACAGTTTGGGGCCAACGTCCTGACTTTC; cdr3_aa: CASSLSPPLGQFGANVLTF
clone_size: .; j_call: TRBJ2-7; d_call: .; v_call: TRBV6-2/TRBV6-3; cdr3_nt: TGTGCCAGCGGACTATCCGTAATCTCCTTCGAGCAGTACTTC; cdr3_aa: CASGLSVISFEQYF
clone_size: many; j_call: TRBJ2-7; d_call: .; v_call: TRBV12-3/TRBV12-4; cdr3_nt: TGTGCCAGCAGTGCTCAACTTTACGAGCAGTACTTC; cdr3_aa: CASSAQLYEQYF
clone_size: many; j_call: TRBJ2-3; d_call: TRBD2; v_call: TRBV7-8; cdr3_nt: TGTGCCAGCAGCTATCTAGCGGGAGTCAGCACAGATACGCAGTATTTT; cdr3_aa: CASSYLAGVSTDTQYF
clone_size: .; j_call: TRBJ2-1; d_call: TRBD2; v_call: TRBV5-4; cdr3_nt: TGTGCCAGCAGCTCTACTAGCGGAAGCTACAATGAGCAGTTCTTC; cdr3_aa: CASSSTSGSYNEQFF
clone_size: few; j_call: TRBJ2-7; d_call: .; v_call: TRBV6-1; cdr3_nt: TGTGCCAGCAGTGAGGGACACCTTGGTGAGCAGTACTTC; cdr3_aa: CASSEGHLGEQYF
clone_size: many; j_call: TRBJ1-4; d_call: .; v_call: TRBV6-2/TRBV6-3; cdr3_nt: TGTGCCAGCACCCGACGGCTTACCGAAAAACTGTTTTTT; cdr3_aa: CASTRRLTEKLFF
clone_size: many; j_call: TRBJ2-2; d_call: TRBD2; v_call: TRBV7-3; cdr3_nt: TGTGCCAGCAGCTTGACTAGCCCCACCGGGGAGCTGTTTTTT; cdr3_aa: CASSLTSPTGELFF
clone_size: many; j_call: TRBJ2-7; d_call: .; v_call: TRBV7-2; cdr3_nt: TGTGCCAGCAGCTTCGCGGGGTACGAGCAGTACTTC; cdr3_aa: CASSFAGYEQYF
clone_size: .; j_call: TRBJ1-6; d_call: TRBD1; v_call: TRBV19; cdr3_nt: TGTGCCAGTAGAGATCGGACAGGTGATAATTCACCCCTCCACTTT; cdr3_aa: CASRDRTGDNSPLHF
clone_size: .; j_call: TRBJ1-2; d_call: TRBD1; v_call: TRBV11-2; cdr3_nt: TGTGCCAGCAGCATGGTTACAGGGGGCCCCTATGGCTACACCTTC; cdr3_aa: CASSMVTGGPYGYTF
clone_size: many; j_call: TRBJ2-2; d_call: .; v_call: TRBV30; cdr3_nt: TGTGCCTGGAGTCTTCCCGGGGAGCTGTTTTTT; cdr3_aa: CAWSLPGELFF
clone_size: few; j_call: TRBJ1-5; d_call: TRBD1; v_call: TRBV5-1; cdr3_nt: TGCGCCAGCAGCCTGGACAGGGGCGGCAATCAGCCCCAGCATTTT; cdr3_aa: CASSLDRGGNQPQHF
clone_size: .; j_call: TRBJ1-6; d_call: TRBD1; v_call: TRBV6-5; cdr3_nt: TGTGCCAGCAGTTACTCGACAGGGAGCTCCTATAATTCACCCCTCCACTTT; cdr3_aa: CASSYSTGSSYNSPLHF
clone_size: many; j_call: TRBJ2-7; d_call: TRBD1; v_call: TRBV5-4; cdr3_nt: TGTGCCAGCAGCGGGAGGACAGGGGGTCTCGACGAGCAGTACTTC; cdr3_aa: CASSGRTGGLDEQYF
clone_size: many; j_call: TRBJ2-1; d_call: .; v_call: TRBV28; cdr3_nt: TGTGCCAGCAGGCGGCGGGAACACCTCTACAATGAGCAGTTCTTC; cdr3_aa: CASRRREHLYNEQFF
clone_size: many; j_call: TRBJ2-5; d_call: .; v_call: TRBV28; cdr3_nt: TGTGCCGGGGGGCGGGGGCGCGGAGAAGAGACCCAGTACTTC; cdr3_aa: CAGGRGRGEETQYF
clone_size: many; j_call: TRBJ2-2; d_call: .; v_call: TRBV6-5; cdr3_nt: TGTGCCAGCAGTTACTCGTATCCGAACACCGGGGAGCTGTTTTTT; cdr3_aa: CASSYSYPNTGELFF
clone_size: .; j_call: TRBJ1-5; d_call: TRBD1; v_call: TRBV7-2; cdr3_nt: TGTGCCAGCAGCACAGGGGGCCGCAATCAGCCCCAGCATTTT; cdr3_aa: CASSTGGRNQPQHF
clone_size: many; j_call: TRBJ1-1; d_call: .; v_call: TRBV10-3; cdr3_nt: TGTGCCATCAGCGCAGGAGGGCATTCCAACACTGAAGCTTTCTTT; cdr3_aa: CAISAGGHSNTEAFF
clone_size: few; j_call: TRBJ2-3; d_call: .; v_call: TRBV20-1; cdr3_nt: TGCAGTGCTGGGGAGGGGGGGAAGGTGTCCCTCACAACAGATACGCAGTATTTT; cdr3_aa: CSAGEGGKVSLTTDTQYF
clone_size: .; j_call: TRBJ2-1; d_call: TRBD2; v_call: TRBV7-8; cdr3_nt: TGTGCCAGCAGCGGTCGACTAGCGGGGGCTCTATACAATGAGCAGTTCTTC; cdr3_aa: CASSGRLAGALYNEQFF
clone_size: .; j_call: TRBJ1-2; d_call: .; v_call: TRBV20-1; cdr3_nt: TGCAGTGCCATTCAATATGGCTACACCTTC; cdr3_aa: CSAIQYGYTF
clone_size: .; j_call: TRBJ2-3; d_call: .; v_call: TRBV9; cdr3_nt: TGTGCCAGCAGCGTAGTTTCGGATACAGATACGCAGTATTTT; cdr3_aa: CASSVVSDTDTQYF
clone_size: few; j_call: TRBJ1-5; d_call: .; v_call: TRBV7-2; cdr3_nt: TGTGCCAGCAGCTTAGCTCAGAAGGGGGGGCTATCAAATCAGCCCCAGCATTTT; cdr3_aa: CASSLAQKGGLSNQPQHF
clone_size: large; j_call: TRBJ2-7; d_call: TRBD2; v_call: TRBV20-1; cdr3_nt: TGCAGTGCTAGAGAATCAGCGGGAGGGATTTACGAGCAGTACTTC; cdr3_aa: CSARESAGGIYEQYF
clone_size: many; j_call: TRBJ1-5; d_call: TRBD1; v_call: TRBV15; cdr3_nt: TGTGCCACCAGCAGAGCAGGGGACAGTGACCAGCCCCAGCATTTT; cdr3_aa: CATSRAGDSDQPQHF
clone_size: .; j_call: TRBJ1-3; d_call: .; v_call: TRBV19; cdr3_nt: TGTGCCAGTAGTTCGGCAGGCGGAAACACCATATATTTT; cdr3_aa: CASSSAGGNTIYF
clone_size: few; j_call: TRBJ2-1; d_call: .; v_call: TRBV11-2; cdr3_nt: TGTGCCAGCAGCTTGGACACGATGGGCAATGAGCAGTTCTTC; cdr3_aa: CASSLDTMGNEQFF
clone_size: few; j_call: TRBJ2-2; d_call: TRBD1; v_call: TRBV24-1; cdr3_nt: TGTGCCACCAGCCCGGGACAGGGAGCGGACACCGGGGAGCTGTTTTTT; cdr3_aa: CATSPGQGADTGELFF
clone_size: few; j_call: TRBJ1-3; d_call: TRBD1; v_call: TRBV20-1; cdr3_nt: TGCAGTGCGGAAGAACAGGGGAAGGGAAACACCATATATTTT; cdr3_aa: CSAEEQGKGNTIYF
clone_size: many; j_call: TRBJ1-5; d_call: .; v_call: TRBV20-1; cdr3_nt: TGCAGTGCTAGTGATTGGGGGGATCAGCCCCAGCATTTT; cdr3_aa: CSASDWGDQPQHF
clone_size: .; j_call: TRBJ2-2; d_call: .; v_call: TRBV20-1; cdr3_nt: TGCAGTGCGCCCCACTTCGGGGAGCTGTTTTTT; cdr3_aa: CSAPHFGELFF
clone_size: many; j_call: TRBJ2-7; d_call: TRBD2; v_call: TRBV2; cdr3_nt: TGTGCCAGCGGAGGGGGGACTAGTCGGTCCTACGAGCAGTACTTC; cdr3_aa: CASGGGTSRSYEQYF
clone_size: few; j_call: TRBJ2-1; d_call: .; v_call: TRBV19; cdr3_nt: TGTGCCAGTAGTATAGATGACAGCTACTACAATGAGCAGTTCTTC; cdr3_aa: CASSIDDSYYNEQFF
clone_size: many; j_call: TRBJ1-2; d_call: .; v_call: TRBV28; cdr3_nt: TGTGCCAGCAGGACCTCAGCTTACTATGGCTACACCTTC; cdr3_aa: CASRTSAYYGYTF
clone_size: .; j_call: TRBJ2-1; d_call: TRBD1; v_call: TRBV6-2/TRBV6-3; cdr3_nt: TGTGCCAGCAGTTCCGTCTTAAGACAGGGCGATGAGCAGTTCTTC; cdr3_aa: CASSSVLRQGDEQFF
clone_size: many; j_call: TRBJ2-3; d_call: .; v_call: TRBV6-1; cdr3_nt: TGTGCCAGCAGTGGGGACAGCACAGATACGCAGTATTTT; cdr3_aa: CASSGDSTDTQYF
clone_size: few; j_call: TRBJ2-7; d_call: .; v_call: TRBV4-1; cdr3_nt: TGCGCCAGCAGCCAAGATGGGGCTAGCCGGGTCTACGAGCAGTACTTC; cdr3_aa: CASSQDGASRVYEQYF
clone_size: many; j_call: TRBJ2-1; d_call: .; v_call: TRBV20-1; cdr3_nt: TGCAGTGCTAGAACCTCCCGGCCGGGGAGTAGTGAGCAGTTCTTC; cdr3_aa: CSARTSRPGSSEQFF
clone_size: few; j_call: TRBJ2-1; d_call: .; v_call: TRBV19; cdr3_nt: TGTGCCAGTAGTATTGGGGGGAATTCCTACAATGAGCAGTTCTTC; cdr3_aa: CASSIGGNSYNEQFF
clone_size: many; j_call: TRBJ1-6; d_call: .; v_call: TRBV11-2; cdr3_nt: TGTGCCAGCAGCTTAGATGGACGGAATTCACCCCTCCACTTT; cdr3_aa: CASSLDGRNSPLHF
clone_size: many; j_call: TRBJ1-5; d_call: .; v_call: TRBV5-6; cdr3_nt: TGTGCCAGCAGCCCCTGGAGGCTAAGAGGCAATCAGCCCCAGCATTTT; cdr3_aa: CASSPWRLRGNQPQHF
clone_size: .; j_call: TRBJ2-5; d_call: TRBD1; v_call: TRBV12-3/TRBV12-4; cdr3_nt: TGTGCCAGCAGCCTAAGGACAGGGGGCTTGGAGACCCAGCACTTC; cdr3_aa: CASSLRTGGLETQHF
clone_size: few; j_call: TRBJ1-1; d_call: .; v_call: TRBV29-1; cdr3_nt: TGCAGCGTTGAAGGCAGGCCCACAGGGCTGAACACTGAAGCTTTCTTT; cdr3_aa: CSVEGRPTGLNTEAFF
clone_size: few; j_call: TRBJ2-2; d_call: .; v_call: TRBV6-1; cdr3_nt: TGTGCCAGCAGCTCTAACGGGATGGCGATCGGGGAGCTGTTTTTT; cdr3_aa: CASSSNGMAIGELFF
clone_size: .; j_call: TRBJ2-7; d_call: TRBD2; v_call: TRBV5-1; cdr3_nt: TGCGCCAGCAGCTTGGCCTCTAGCGGGGGCTCCTACGAGCAGTACTTC; cdr3_aa: CASSLASSGGSYEQYF